The 16 T cell receptor beta chains presented below share a single source sample, sequenced in a study of blood T cell repertoires in COVID-19. This table comes from immunoSEQ multiplex PCR, and its TCRdb copy is limited to in-frame clones, with some not included. The sample has approximately 130,000 clones, 87% seen once. Source material: peripheral blood. The receptor source for this set is a man between 45 and 60 years old with active COVID-19.

V gene TRBV4-1 combines with J gene TRBJ1-6, with a weak D call TRBD1 (5 bases). Germline V CDR1 and CDR2: MGHRA, YSYEKL. The germline V and J ends were trimmed by 0 bases and 2 bases, with 8 bases remaining between them. This CDR3 region has 16 residues. The CDR3 spells CASSQELDTYNSPLHF. In DNA form, the CDR3 reads TGCGCCAGCAGCCAAGAGCTGGACACCTATAATTCACCCCTCCACTTT.

The chain uses TRBV3-1 (or the pseudogene TRBV3-2) and TRBJ2-7; 10 bases map to TRBD1. In germline, CDR1 is LGHDT, CDR2 YNNKEL (reference sequence). CDR3 length equals 14 residues. The V segment lost 1 base and the J segment 5 bases; nucleotides outside the gene matches: 2. The CDR3 DNA sequence: TGTGCCAGCAGCCAAGTGGGGACAGGGGACGAGCAGTACTTC. This gives the protein CASSQVGTGDEQYF.

The gene calls are TRBV14 and TRBJ1-1; D is ambiguous. CDR1 is SGHDN, CDR2 FVKESK, per germline. There are 15 residues in the CDR3. Trimming took 1 base from V and 2 from J, leaving 11 bases between them. The CDR3 loop reads CASSQVAGANTEAFF. CDR3 nucleotides: TGTGCCAGCAGCCAAGTAGCCGGTGCTAACACTGAAGCTTTCTTT.

This clone is a singleton in its sample. This chain joins TRBV5-1 and TRBJ2-3; D gene ambiguous. The V gene lost 4 bases and the J gene lost 2 bases, with 11 bases spanning the gap. The CDR3 contains 14 residues. Germline loops: CDR1 SGHRS, CDR2 YFSETQ. In DNA, the CDR3 is TGCGCCAGCAGCCTTACCGGGTACACAGATACGCAGTATTTT. Its translation is CASSLTGYTDTQYF.

This rearrangement joins TRBV11-1 to TRBJ2-2; 10 bases agree with TRBD2. This CDR3 is built from 14 residues. Germline loops: CDR1 SGHAT, CDR2 FQDESV (reference sequence). Unmatched junction bases numbered 4, after V lost 6 bases and J lost 6 bases. CDR3 residues: CASRLSGGAGELFF. In nucleotides, the CDR3 is TGTGCCAGCAGGCTGAGCGGGGGGGCCGGGGAGCTGTTTTTT.

The chain couples TRBV24-1 to TRBJ2-1, with 12 bases that match TRBD1. This CDR3 has 15 amino acids. The ends lost 5 bases at V and 7 bases at J; junction bases unmatched: 5. Looked up from germline, CDR1 is KGHDR and CDR2 is SFDVKD. The DNA for the CDR3 is TGTGCCACCAGTGGGGGACAGGGGGCAAGGAATGAGCAGTTCTTC. It translates to CATSGGQGARNEQFF.

The chain recombines TRBV18 with TRBJ1-5; D gene ambiguous. Trimming removed 3 bases at V and 1 base at J, with 7 bases between. Germline V lookup: CDR1 KGHSH, CDR2 LQKENI. The CDR3 sequence is 14 residues long. The DNA of the CDR3 is TGTGCCAGCTCACCCGTACAGAGCAATCAGCCCCAGCATTTT. Protein: CASSPVQSNQPQHF.

The rearrangement links TRBV29-1 to TRBJ1-2; maybe TRBD1 (6 bases). The germline gives CDR1 SQVTM, CDR2 ANQGSEA. The CDR3 runs to 12 residues. Deletions cut 3 bases from V and 7 bases from J, with 12 bases between. This CDR3 is CSVEVGARGYTF. The CDR3 DNA follows: TGCAGCGTTGAGGTGGGGGCACGTGGCTACACCTTC.

This chain joins TRBV24-1 and TRBJ2-1; TRBD1 agrees at 9 bases. J lost 3 bases, V lost 4 bases, and 3 bases had no gene match. The CDR3 runs to 15 residues. Germline CDR1 reads KGHDR; CDR2 reads SFDVKD. CDR3 DNA sequence: TGTGCCACCAGTGACCACAGGGGGCTCTACAATGAGCAGTTCTTC. Residues: CATSDHRGLYNEQFF.

This rearrangement joins TRBV4-1 to TRBJ1-2; TRBD1 aligns across 8 bases. The CDR3 sequence is 16 residues long. Germline V gene data show CDR1 as MGHRA and CDR2 as YSYEKL. The V and J ends lost 3 bases and 3 bases, in that order; junction bases with no gene match: 9. The CDR3 region has the DNA TGCGCCAGCAGCCACGGGACAGGAACCTTGGACTATGGCTACACCTTC. This gives the protein CASSHGTGTLDYGYTF.

The J gene is TRBJ1-1, the V gene TRBV5-4; D is ambiguous. V gave up 0 bases and J gave up 7 bases, with 10 bases separating them. The CDR3 sequence is 13 residues long. Germline lookup yields CDR1 SGHNT and CDR2 YYREEE (reference sequence). CDR3 in amino acids: CASSLAGLDEAFF. CDR3 DNA: TGTGCCAGCAGCTTGGCCGGACTGGATGAAGCTTTCTTT. The full variable domain, completed using reference TRBV5-4 and TRBJ1-1, is ETGVTQSPTHLIKTRGQQVTLRCSSQSGHNTVSWYQQALGQGPQFIFQYYREEENGRGNFPPRFSGLQFPNYSSELNVNALELDDSALYLCASSLAGLDEAFFGQGTRLTVV.

V gene TRBV5-5 combines with J gene TRBJ2-1; D perhaps matches TRBD2 (5 bases). Trimming cost V 0 bases and J 7 bases, with 14 bases left between them. CDR1 is SGHKS and CDR2 is YYEKEE in the germline V gene (reference sequence). This CDR3 spans 15 amino acids. The CDR3 DNA sequence: TGTGCCAGCAGCTTGGGTGGGGTAACGGGGAATGAGCAGTTCTTC. The encoded protein is CASSLGGVTGNEQFF.

CDR3 coding DNA: TGTGCCAGCACCTCAGGGACAGGGGCCTACGAGCAGTACTTC. Translation gives CASTSGTGAYEQYF. V and J are TRBV6-6 and TRBJ2-7; 10 bases are a match to TRBD1. V dropped 7 bases and J dropped 2; count of bases not matched to a gene: 5. This CDR3 region has 14 residues. Germline CDR1 is MNHNY and CDR2 is SVGAGI (reference sequence).

This clone turned up a few times. The chain recombines TRBV11-2 with TRBJ1-2; 11 bases map to TRBD1. The V and J ends lost 4 bases and 3 bases, in that order; junction bases with no gene match: 1. From germline, CDR1 is SGHAT and CDR2 FQNNGV. This CDR3 has 14 residues. The CDR3 coding sequence is TGTGCCAGCAGCTCGGGACAGGGGGACTATGGCTACACCTTC. Encoded protein: CASSSGQGDYGYTF.

The J gene is TRBJ2-2, the V gene TRBV5-4, with a tentative D call TRBD2 (7 bases). V was pared by 4 bases and J by 1 base, with 17 bases between. Germline CDR1 is SGHNT and CDR2 is YYREEE (reference sequence). The CDR3 is 17 residues long. The CDR3 spells CASSPGGLAGNTGELFF. The CDR3 region has the DNA TGTGCCAGCAGCCCCGGGGGCTTAGCGGGGAACACCGGGGAGCTGTTTTTT.

There are a few counts of this clone. The chain's CDR3 is CASRQAYSNQPQHF. Here the CDR3 DNA reads TGTGCTTCGAGACAAGCTTATAGCAATCAGCCCCAGCATTTT. The chain uses TRBV10-3 and TRBJ1-5, with unresolved D. CDR1 and CDR2 from the germline V gene are ENHRY and SYGVKD. CDR3 length: 14 residues.